This entry lists 2 T cell receptor beta chains sequenced from one sample in a study of monozygotic twins with inflammatory bowel disease. TCRdb reanalyzed the 5' RACE reads, giving one entry per CDR3 protein sequence and no DNA. The sample's table shows fewer than 450,000 distinct CDR3 sequences. Sequencing was done on a sample of blood. The source of these receptors is a human donor with ulcerative colitis or Crohn's disease, or a healthy co-twin of an affected twin (not recorded which).

The chain uses TRBV10-3 and TRBJ1-6; TCRdb's D call of TRBD1 is untestable without DNA. CDR1 ENHRY and CDR2 SYGVKD come from the germline V gene. This CDR3 spans 14 amino acids. CDR3 sequence reads: CAISKEGARSPLHF.

The chain employs TRBV27 and TRBJ2-4; no DNA is available, so the TRBD1 call from TCRdb remains unchecked. Germline CDR1 MNHEY, CDR2 SMNVEV (reference sequence). This CDR3 has 15 residues. The CDR3 spells CASGDPTGVKNIQYF.